This passage covers 13 T cell receptor beta chains from one sample sequenced in a study of CD8 T cells in ankylosing spondylitis. Study-level results: What appeared characteristic of ankylosing spondylitis blood was a TCR beta motif of fewer than ten highly homologous variants.

These receptors are not linked to any known antigen. TCRdb used MiXCR to reprocess the 5' RACE reads, holding one entry per CDR3 protein. The profile shows 350,000 or so distinct CDR3 sequences, approximately 8.2% of them singletons. Sequenced material: blood, either unsorted or a sorted T cell fraction (not recorded which). The source of these receptors is a male donor with ankylosing spondylitis.

This chain uses TRBV6-5 with TRBJ2-7, with a possible D match to TRBD2 (6 bases). Germline loops: CDR1 MNHEY, CDR2 SVGAGI. Trimming pared 4 bases from V and 7 bases from J, leaving 23 bases between. This CDR3 is 16 amino acids long. The CDR3 loop is CASSLRLWGTGEEQYF. In nucleotides, the CDR3 is TGTGCCAGCAGTTTACGCCTATGGGGCACGGGGGAGGAGCAGTACTTC.

V is TRBV3-1 and J is TRBJ2-7, with TRBD2 matching over 13 bases. Germline V gene data show CDR1 as LGHDT and CDR2 as YNNKEL (reference sequence). This CDR3 has 14 residues. Trimming at V came to 2 bases and at J to 7 bases, leaving 2 bases not matched to a gene. The CDR3, as DNA: TGTGCCAGCAGCCAAACTAGCGGGAGGGAAGAGCAGTACTTC. Amino acid sequence: CASSQTSGREEQYF.

This chain joins TRBV5-1 and TRBJ2-1; D possibly corresponds to TRBD2 (5 bases). The germline CDR1 and CDR2 sequences are SGHRS and YFSETQ. The CDR3 is 13 residues long. Trimming took 2 bases from V and 7 from J, leaving 10 bases between them. CDR3 region: CASSFVGGNEQFF. The CDR3, as DNA: TGCGCCAGCAGCTTCGTAGGCGGGAATGAGCAGTTCTTC.

The rearrangement links TRBV21-1 to TRBJ1-6. TRBV21-1 represents a pseudogene. This CDR3 is built from 14 residues. This CDR3 reads CASSKGFQDSPLHF. CDR3 sequence (DNA): TGTGCCAGCAGCAAAGGGTTTCAGGATTCACCCCTCCACTTT.

This clonotype appeared a few times. The gene calls are TRBV6-5 and TRBJ1-1; D remains unclear. Trimming removed 2 bases from V and 4 bases from J, with 11 bases in between. This CDR3 comprises 14 residues. Germline CDR1 MNHEY, CDR2 SVGAGI. CDR3 in DNA: TGTGCCAGCAGTTACCAGAAACGGGGCACTGAAGCTTTCTTT. It translates to CASSYQKRGTEAFF.

This clonotype was counted between two and nine times. The V and J genes are TRBV3-1 and TRBJ2-6; 10 nucleotides agree with TRBD2. This CDR3 contains 17 residues. With V trimmed by 0 bases and J by 1 base, 0 bases remained unmatched. The germline V gene encodes CDR1 LGHDT and CDR2 YNNKEL (reference sequence). The CDR3 sequence: CASSQETSGSGANVLTF. For the CDR3, the DNA is TGTGCCAGCAGCCAAGAGACTAGCGGGTCTGGGGCCAACGTCCTGACTTTC.

The V and J genes are TRBV4-2 and TRBJ2-7, with D unclear. Germline CDR1 and CDR2: LGHNA and YNFKEQ. V lost 1 base to trimming and J lost 2 bases, with 9 bases between them. The CDR3 has 14 residues. The CDR3 sequence: CASSQVGDPYEQYF. CDR3 DNA: TGTGCCAGCAGCCAAGTAGGCGACCCCTACGAGCAGTACTTC.

This clonotype was counted ten times or more. The V call is TRBV9, the J call TRBJ1-2; D not resolved. The CDR3 consists of 15 residues. V was trimmed by 0 bases and J by 1 base, leaving 10 bases between them. CDR1 is SGDLS, CDR2 YYNGEE, per germline. CDR3 amino acids: CASSVGYNFNYGYTF. The CDR3 nucleotides read TGTGCCAGCAGCGTAGGATACAACTTTAACTATGGCTACACCTTC.

The rearrangement uses TRBV6-2 or TRBV6-3 and TRBJ2-7; TRBD2 matches at 14 bases. From germline, CDR1 is MNHEY and CDR2 SVGEGT. The trim removed 6 bases at V and 4 bases at J, leaving 5 bases unmatched. CDR3 length equals 15 residues. CDR3 sequence reads: CASRKGTSGSYEQYF. The CDR3 DNA sequence: TGTGCCAGCAGAAAAGGGACTAGCGGGAGTTACGAGCAGTACTTC.

The genes are TRBV9 and TRBJ2-7, with TRBD1 matching over 7 bases. The CDR3 runs to 15 residues. Germline CDR1 SGDLS, CDR2 YYNGEE. Trimming took 3 bases from V and 0 from J; bases not matched to a gene: 6. In DNA form, the CDR3 reads TGTGCCAGCAGCGGGGACAGCTCCTTCTCCTACGAGCAGTACTTC. It translates to CASSGDSSFSYEQYF.

This chain uses TRBV5-1 with TRBJ2-5; weak D call: TRBD2 (5 bases). Deletions cut 0 bases from V and 5 bases from J, with 17 bases between. The CDR3 extends over 16 amino acids. CDR1 and CDR2 (germline): SGHRS, YFSETQ. CDR3 DNA sequence: TGCGCCAGCAGCTTGGGGACGTCGGGGTTGCGGGAGACCCAGTACTTC. It translates to CASSLGTSGLRETQYF.

This clonotype was counted a few times. The chain carries TRBV27 and TRBJ2-2; 7 bases are shared with TRBD2. Germline V gene lookup returns CDR1 MNHEY and CDR2 SMNVEV (reference sequence). The CDR3 runs 13 residues. V lost 8 bases, J lost 5 bases, and 5 bases stayed unmatched. The CDR3 sequence is CASLLAETGELFF. The CDR3 DNA sequence: TGTGCCAGCCTCCTAGCGGAAACCGGGGAGCTGTTTTTT.

The chain combines TRBV4-2 with TRBJ2-3, with a possible D match to TRBD1 (5 bases). The CDR3 contains 17 residues. V was trimmed by 2 bases and J by 1 base, leaving 16 bases between them. CDR1 LGHNA and CDR2 YNFKEQ come from the germline V gene. Here the CDR3 reads CASSQSVTASGTDTQYF. CDR3 DNA: TGTGCCAGCAGCCAATCAGTGACAGCGTCTGGCACAGATACGCAGTATTTT.